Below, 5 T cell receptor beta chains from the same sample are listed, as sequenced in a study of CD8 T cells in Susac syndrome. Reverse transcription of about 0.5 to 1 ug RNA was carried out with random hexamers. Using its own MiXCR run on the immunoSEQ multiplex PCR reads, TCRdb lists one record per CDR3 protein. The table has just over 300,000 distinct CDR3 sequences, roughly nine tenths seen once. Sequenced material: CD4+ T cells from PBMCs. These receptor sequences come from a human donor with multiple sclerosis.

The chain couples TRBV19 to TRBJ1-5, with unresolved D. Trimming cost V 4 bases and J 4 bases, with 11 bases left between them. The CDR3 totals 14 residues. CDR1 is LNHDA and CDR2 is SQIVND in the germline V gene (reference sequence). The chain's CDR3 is CASSRETANQPQHF. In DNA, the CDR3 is TGTGCCAGTAGTAGGGAGACGGCGAATCAGCCCCAGCATTTT.

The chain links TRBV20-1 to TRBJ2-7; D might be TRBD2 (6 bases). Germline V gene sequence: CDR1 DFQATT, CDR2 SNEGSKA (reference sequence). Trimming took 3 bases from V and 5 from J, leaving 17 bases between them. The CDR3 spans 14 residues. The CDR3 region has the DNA TGCAGTGCTAGGGTCTCCCGGGCGGGGAACGAGCAGTACTTC. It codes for CSARVSRAGNEQYF.

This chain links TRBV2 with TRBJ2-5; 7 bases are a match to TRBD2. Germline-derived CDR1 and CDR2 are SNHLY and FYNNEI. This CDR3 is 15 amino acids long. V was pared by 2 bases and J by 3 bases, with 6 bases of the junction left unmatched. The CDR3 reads CASSERGGLEETQYF. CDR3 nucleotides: TGTGCCAGCAGTGAAAGAGGTGGACTAGAAGAGACCCAGTACTTC.

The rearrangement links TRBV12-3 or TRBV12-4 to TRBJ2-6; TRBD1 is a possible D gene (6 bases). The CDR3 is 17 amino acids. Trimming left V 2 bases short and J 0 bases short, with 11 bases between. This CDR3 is CASSLQGISSGANVLTF. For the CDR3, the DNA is TGTGCCAGCAGTTTACAGGGGATAAGCTCTGGGGCCAACGTCCTGACTTTC.

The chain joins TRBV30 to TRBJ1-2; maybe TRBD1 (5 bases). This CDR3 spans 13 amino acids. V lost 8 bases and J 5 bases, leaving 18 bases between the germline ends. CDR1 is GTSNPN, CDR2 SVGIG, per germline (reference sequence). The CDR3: CANGRAGTYGYTF. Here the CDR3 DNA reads TGTGCCAATGGACGGGCCGGGACGTATGGCTACACCTTC.